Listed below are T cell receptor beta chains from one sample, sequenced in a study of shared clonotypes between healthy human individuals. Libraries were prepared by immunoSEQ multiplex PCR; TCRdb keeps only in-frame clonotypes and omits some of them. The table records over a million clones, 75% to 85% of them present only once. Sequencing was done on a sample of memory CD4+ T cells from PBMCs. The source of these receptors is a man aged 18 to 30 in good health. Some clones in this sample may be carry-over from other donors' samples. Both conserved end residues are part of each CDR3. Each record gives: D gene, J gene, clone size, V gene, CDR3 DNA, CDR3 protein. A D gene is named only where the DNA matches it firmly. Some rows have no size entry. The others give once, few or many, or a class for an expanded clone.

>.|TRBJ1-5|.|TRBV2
TGTGCCAGCAGTGGCAACACCCGAGCGGGTCAGCCCCAGCATTTT
CASSGNTRAGQPQHF
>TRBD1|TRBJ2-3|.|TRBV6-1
TGTGCCAGCAGTGCTCAAACAGGGGAAGATACGCAGTATTTT
CASSAQTGEDTQYF
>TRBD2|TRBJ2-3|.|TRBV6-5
TGTGCCAGCAGTTTCGGACTAGCGCCAGATACGCAGTATTTT
CASSFGLAPDTQYF
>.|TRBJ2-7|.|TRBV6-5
TGTGCCAGCAGTTACGGACTGGAGGGGTACGAGCAGTACTTC
CASSYGLEGYEQYF
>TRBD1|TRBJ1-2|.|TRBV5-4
TGTGCCAGCAGCCAGGGACAGGCTGAGGGCTACACCTTC
CASSQGQAEGYTF
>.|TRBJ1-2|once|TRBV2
TGTGCCAGCAGTGAGAGACAGACGCAGAACTATGGCTACACCTTC
CASSERQTQNYGYTF
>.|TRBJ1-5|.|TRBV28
TGTGCCAGCAGGTTACCGACCAGCTACTCAGTCAAGCCCCAGCATTTT
CASRLPTSYSVKPQHF
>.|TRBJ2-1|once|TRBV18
TGTGCCAGCTCCCGGGGGCAGGAAGGAAATGAGCAGTTCTTC
CASSRGQEGNEQFF
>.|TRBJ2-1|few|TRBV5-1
TGCGCCAGCAGCCCACCGACAAATGAGCAGTTCTTC
CASSPPTNEQFF
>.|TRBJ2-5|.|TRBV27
TGTGCCAGCAGTTTTTCTCTCCCTAGCCGGACCAAAGAGACCCAGTACTTC
CASSFSLPSRTKETQYF